This T cell receptor beta chain comes out of a study of T cells in localized non-small cell lung cancer. TCRdb keeps only in-frame clones here, not all; method: immunoSEQ multiplex PCR. This sample has 60,000 to 85,000 clones; around 85% occur once, and the top ten carry 21%. Details on this clone: The antigen remains unidentified.

The study's findings and limits: In uninvolved adjacent lung, T cell clonality reached its highest value, exceeding tumor. Greater T cell density in blood accompanied longer overall survival. The study detected a median approximately 57 of the top 100 tumor clones in adjacent lung. Since sequencing was restricted to only one region of the tumor, intratumor heterogeneity remains a possibility.

Trimming cost V 6 bases and J 0 bases, with 6 bases left between them. Looked up from germline, CDR1 is MNHEY and CDR2 is SVGAGI. The CDR3 is 13 residues long. The starting material was peripheral blood, obtained before any cancer treatment. The chain employs TRBV6-5 and TRBJ1-5, with D uncertain. The receptor was derived from a male donor at least 60 years old with stage III squamous cell lung carcinoma. The CDR3 sequence: CASSTDSNQPQHF. CDR3 in DNA: TGTGCCAGCAGCACAGATAGCAATCAGCCCCAGCATTTT.